This TCR beta chain was identified in a study of cytomegalovirus exposure and HLA in healthy donors. Study-level background: Genotyping of under 500 donors showed that 65% to 90% belonged to the Caucasian-associated ancestry cluster.

Unmatched junction bases numbered 9, after V lost 0 bases and J lost 6 bases. The CDR3 is made up of 16 amino acids. CDR1 and CDR2 from the germline V gene are LGHNA and YSLEER. PCR primers comprised 60 Vbeta and 13 Jbeta primers. Assay: immunoSEQ multiplex PCR; the TCRdb copy retains only in-frame clones and omits some. In the table there are roughly 180,000 clones, roughly 80% of which are singletons. Sequences were obtained from PBMCs. This clonotype was obtained from a man aged 18-30 years in good health and CMV-seronegative. The V call is TRBV4-3, the J call TRBJ2-3; 7 nucleotides line up with TRBD1. This CDR3 is CASSQDFGQDRDTQYF. CDR3 in DNA: TGCGCCAGCAGCCAAGATTTCGGCCAGGACAGGGATACGCAGTATTTT.